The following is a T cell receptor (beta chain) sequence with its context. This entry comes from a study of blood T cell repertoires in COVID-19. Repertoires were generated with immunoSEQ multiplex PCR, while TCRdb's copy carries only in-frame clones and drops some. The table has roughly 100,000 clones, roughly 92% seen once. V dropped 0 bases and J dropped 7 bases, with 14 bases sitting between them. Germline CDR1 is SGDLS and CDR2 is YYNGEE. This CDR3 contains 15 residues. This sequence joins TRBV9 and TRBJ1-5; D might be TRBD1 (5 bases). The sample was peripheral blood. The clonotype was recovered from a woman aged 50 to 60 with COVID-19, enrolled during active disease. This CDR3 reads CASSVGQGTGQPQHF. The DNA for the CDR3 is TGTGCCAGCAGCGTAGGGCAGGGTACCGGACAGCCCCAGCATTTT.